Presented here are 15 T cell receptor beta chains from one specimen sequenced in a study of Ad26.COV2.S vaccination and SARS-CoV-2 variants (dated by TCRdb to the early 2020s). Per the publication, the time point label means: individuals recovered from natural SARS-CoV-2 infection. To prepare the library, the immunoSEQ multiplex PCR assay was applied. Held by TCRdb, this immuneACCESS table contains in-frame sequences only and omits some clones. Under half of the omission traces to an unresolved V gene where checked; the cause of the rest is unknown. The sample table records about 180,000 clones; around nine tenths of these occur just once. 5.9% of the sample is taken by the ten largest. The source was peripheral blood, collected after recovery from COVID-19. These receptors came from a human donor who had recovered from COVID-19.

The J gene is TRBJ2-3, the V gene TRBV2; TRBD1 aligns across 9 bases. CDR3 length equals 16 residues. Trimming cost V 6 bases and J 0 bases; bases outside gene matches: 7. The germline gives CDR1 SNHLY, CDR2 FYNNEI. Written as DNA, the CDR3 is TGTGCCAGCAGAGTAGGACAGGGGCGAAGCACAGATACGCAGTATTTT. Its translation is CASRVGQGRSTDTQYF.

In the case of this clone: The same CDR3 can be traced to other DNA sequences in this sample. The chain recombines TRBV7-9 with TRBJ2-2; D is ambiguous. Germline V gene data show CDR1 as SEHNR and CDR2 as FQNEAQ (reference sequence). The CDR3 runs to 13 residues. V was clipped by 0 bases and J by 4 bases, with 3 bases between them. The CDR3 DNA reads TGTGCCAGCAGCTTAGCGGGCACCGGGGAGCTGTTTTTT. Protein sequence: CASSLAGTGELFF. Using reference TRBV7-9 and TRBJ2-2 for the parts outside the CDR3, the full variable domain is DTGVSQNPRHKITKRGQNVTFRCDPISEHNRLYWYRQTLGQGPEFLTYFQNEAQLEKSRLLSDRFSAERPKGSFSTLEIQRTEQGDSAMYLCASSLAGTGELFFGEGSRLTVL.

The V gene is TRBV19, the J gene TRBJ1-1, with 7 bases aligning to TRBD1. The CDR3 is 14 residues long. The germline V gene encodes CDR1 LNHDA and CDR2 SQIVND (reference sequence). The V gene end was trimmed by 3 bases and the J gene end by 2 bases; junction bases not matched to a gene: 3. The CDR3 DNA follows: TGTGCCAGTAGTATGGACAGGAGAAACACTGAAGCTTTCTTT. This encodes CASSMDRRNTEAFF. Filled out from reference TRBV19 and TRBJ1-1, the complete variable domain reads DGGITQSPKYLFRKEGQNVTLSCEQNLNHDAMYWYRQDPGQGLRLIYYSQIVNDFQKGDIAEGYSVSREKKESFPLTVTSAQKNPTAFYLCASSMDRRNTEAFFGQGTRLTVV.

This rearrangement joins TRBV7-8 to TRBJ2-7; 10 bases line up with TRBD2. V trimming: 2 bases; J trimming: 5 bases; junction bases outside the gene matches: 6. The CDR3 covers 15 residues. Germline V gene sequence: CDR1 SGHVS, CDR2 FQNEAQ. The CDR3 nucleotides read TGTGCCAGCAGCTTAAGGCTAGCGGGGGTTAACGAGCAGTACTTC. Protein sequence: CASSLRLAGVNEQYF.

This chain uses TRBV3-1 (or the pseudogene TRBV3-2) with TRBJ1-3, with D possibly matching TRBD1 (5 bases). V lost 8 bases and J lost 8, with 13 bases in between. From germline, CDR1 is LGHDT and CDR2 YNNKEL (reference sequence). The CDR3 extends over 12 amino acids. The CDR3 is CASHWGGHTIYF. The DNA of the CDR3 is TGTGCCAGCCACTGGGGGGGTCACACCATATATTTT.

The chain couples TRBV27 to TRBJ2-7; 8 positions agree with TRBD2. The V gene end was trimmed by 3 bases and the J gene end by 7 bases; junction bases not matched to a gene: 14. CDR1 MNHEY and CDR2 SMNVEV come from the germline V gene (reference sequence). The CDR3 covers 16 residues. CDR3 in amino acids: CASSFSRAGAAGEQYF. The CDR3 DNA is TGTGCCAGCAGTTTCTCAAGAGCGGGAGCGGCGGGGGAGCAGTACTTC.

The chain is built from TRBV5-1 and TRBJ1-4; TRBD1 aligns across 7 bases. CDR1 is SGHRS and CDR2 is YFSETQ in the germline V gene. V shed 7 bases, J shed 8 bases, and the junction held 14 bases outside the gene matches. This CDR3 contains 15 residues. The CDR3 coding sequence is TGCGCCAGCGCCCACGAGGGACAGATCTCAGAAAAACTGTTTTTT. Its protein is CASAHEGQISEKLFF.

This clone has a handful of counts. The chain uses TRBV2 and TRBJ1-2, with TRBD1 identical over 9 bases. This CDR3 region has 12 residues. Germline CDR1 reads SNHLY; CDR2 reads FYNNEI. After removal of 6 bases from V and 6 bases from J, the junction contained 2 bases not matched to a gene. For the CDR3, the DNA is TGTGCCAGCAGAAGGGACAGGGATGGCTACACCTTC. Translated: CASRRDRDGYTF.

The rearrangement joins TRBV13 to TRBJ2-3, with D maybe TRBD1 (5 bases). Germline CDR1 PRHDT, CDR2 FYEKMQ (reference sequence). This CDR3 is built from 18 residues. The V end lost 5 bases, the J end lost 2 bases, and 23 bases lay between the germline ends. CDR3 in amino acids: CASSPPWPGSPDTDTQYF. CDR3 nucleotides: TGTGCCAGCAGCCCACCTTGGCCAGGGTCCCCCGACACAGATACGCAGTATTTT.

V and J are TRBV7-9 and TRBJ2-2, with D perhaps matching TRBD1 (6 bases). CDR1 is SEHNR, CDR2 FQNEAQ, per germline (reference sequence). V was trimmed by 11 bases and J by 6 bases, leaving 16 bases between them. This CDR3 has 13 amino acids. CDR3 sequence reads: CAGDTFNPGELFF. The CDR3 nucleotides read TGTGCCGGGGACACATTTAACCCCGGGGAGCTGTTTTTT.

This chain connects TRBV27 to TRBJ2-3; D gene ambiguous. V shed 6 bases and J shed 4 bases, with 11 bases lying between them. Germline CDR1 reads MNHEY; CDR2 reads SMNVEV (reference sequence). This CDR3 spans 13 amino acids. The CDR3 sequence: CASSSLSADTQYF. The DNA for the CDR3 is TGTGCCAGCAGCTCATTGAGTGCAGATACGCAGTATTTT.

On this clone: A junction end diverges from the germline sequence, so it may reflect a read error. V gene TRBV7-7 combines with J gene TRBJ2-7, with 7 bases fitting TRBD2. Germline CDR1 is SSHAT and CDR2 is FNYEAQ (reference sequence). The length of the CDR3 is 13 residues. The CDR3 protein is CASSLAVDYEQYF. In nucleotides, the CDR3 is TGTGCCAGCAGCCTAGCGGTGGACTACGAGCAGTACTTC.

The V gene is TRBV30, the J gene TRBJ2-3, with 12 bases matching TRBD1. The CDR3 loop spans 15 amino acids. The V gene end was trimmed by 4 bases and the J gene end by 6 bases; junction bases not matched to a gene: 8. Germline lookup yields CDR1 GTSNPN and CDR2 SVGIG (reference sequence). CDR3 loop: CAWTLGTGGSDTQYF. CDR3 in DNA: TGTGCCTGGACCCTTGGGACAGGGGGCTCGGATACGCAGTATTTT.

This clone was detected only a few times. The sample has other DNA sequences that encode this CDR3 too. The chain has TRBV4-1 and TRBJ1-5, with D hard to call. V was cut by 1 base and J by 6 bases, with 4 bases left in between. Germline CDR1 and CDR2: MGHRA and YSYEKL. This CDR3 has 12 residues. The CDR3: CASSQGSQPQHF. In nucleotides, the CDR3 is TGCGCCAGCAGCCAAGGTAGTCAGCCCCAGCATTTT.

The chain links TRBV7-9 to TRBJ2-7; tentative D call: TRBD2 (5 bases). Between the trimmed V and J ends, which lost 6 bases and 4 bases, there was a span of 16 bases. The CDR3 sequence is 14 residues long. Looked up from germline, CDR1 is SEHNR and CDR2 is FQNEAQ (reference sequence). Written as DNA, the CDR3 is TGTGCCAGCAGGGTGGGAGCGAACGATTACGAGCAGTACTTC. It codes for CASRVGANDYEQYF.